The 22 T cell receptor beta chains presented below share a single source sample, sequenced in a study of CD8 T cells in ankylosing spondylitis. Points from the study as a whole: Ankylosing spondylitis blood appeared to carry a characteristic TCR beta motif of roughly eight highly homologous variants.

TCRdb independently ran MiXCR on the 5' RACE reads; one entry per CDR3 protein. The table records 250,000 to 350,000 distinct CDR3 sequences, under 8.5% of them present only once. Antigens of these TCRs are unknown. Input material: blood, either unsorted or a sorted T cell fraction (not recorded which). These receptors were taken from a male donor with ankylosing spondylitis.

The chain employs TRBV10-2 and TRBJ2-1; D remains unclear. The germline V gene encodes CDR1 WSHSY and CDR2 SAAADI. The V and J ends lost 3 bases and 0 bases respectively, with 6 bases between them. This CDR3 spans 14 amino acids. The DNA for the CDR3 is TGCGCCAGCAGTGACAGGAGCTCCTACAATGAGCAGTTCTTC. It translates to CASSDRSSYNEQFF.

This clonotype was observed a few times. The chain carries TRBV7-8 and TRBJ2-7; D may be TRBD1 (6 bases). CDR3 length: 16 residues. V lost 0 bases and J lost 2, with 14 bases in between. Germline V gene data show CDR1 as SGHVS and CDR2 as FQNEAQ. CDR3 sequence (DNA): TGTGCCAGCAGCTTAGCTTTCAGGGGTGGAACCTACGAGCAGTACTTC. Translation gives CASSLAFRGGTYEQYF.

This clonotype was counted at least ten times. The V and J genes are TRBV28 and TRBJ2-1; TRBD1 matches 9 bases. V lost 2 bases to trimming and J lost 7 bases; unmatched junction nucleotides: 9. Germline CDR1 reads MDHEN; CDR2 reads SYDVKM. The CDR3 extends over 16 amino acids. The CDR3 region has the DNA TGTGCCAGCAGTTTAATCGTCCGGGACAGGGAGAATGAGCAGTTCTTC. This translates into CASSLIVRDRENEQFF.

The rearrangement uses TRBV5-1 and TRBJ2-7; D is ambiguous. The V and J ends lost 0 bases and 3 bases respectively, with 13 bases between them. The length of the CDR3 is 15 residues. Germline V gives CDR1 SGHRS, CDR2 YFSETQ. CDR3 in amino acids: CASSLESQTFYEQYF. Written as DNA, the CDR3 is TGCGCCAGCAGCTTGGAGTCGCAGACCTTCTACGAGCAGTACTTC.

The genes are TRBV7-2 and TRBJ2-7, with D perhaps matching TRBD1 (6 bases). Trimming stripped 2 bases from V and 5 bases from J, with 10 bases between. CDR1 is SGHTA and CDR2 is FQGNSA in the germline V gene. The CDR3 totals 13 residues. The CDR3 loop is CASSLQGRDEQYF. The CDR3 DNA reads as TGTGCCAGCAGCTTACAGGGGCGGGACGAGCAGTACTTC.

This clonotype was picked up a small number of times. The gene calls are TRBV7-9 and TRBJ1-1; D is undetermined. The V end was cut by 1 base, the J end by 5 bases, with 5 bases between. The CDR3 sequence is 12 residues long. The germline V gene encodes CDR1 SEHNR and CDR2 FQNEAQ (reference sequence). The CDR3 loop reads CASSLEYTEAFF. DNA of the CDR3: TGTGCCAGCAGCTTAGAGTATACTGAAGCTTTCTTT.

V gene TRBV9 combines with J gene TRBJ1-3, with D perhaps matching TRBD1 (6 bases). The CDR3 is 14 amino acids. V was shortened by 4 bases and J by 9 bases, with 17 bases between the two germline ends. Germline CDR1 reads SGDLS; CDR2 reads YYNGEE. The CDR3: CASSPGATSGTIYF. The CDR3 DNA reads TGTGCCAGCAGCCCGGGGGCTACTAGTGGCACCATATATTTT.

The chain joins TRBV14 to TRBJ2-7; D gene uncertain. Germline CDR1 is SGHDN and CDR2 is FVKESK. With 2 bases removed from V and 0 bases from J, the gap between germline ends came to 11 bases. The CDR3 runs to 15 residues. The CDR3 spells CASSQRLRSSYEQYF. The CDR3 DNA follows: TGTGCCAGCAGCCAACGTCTGAGGAGCTCCTACGAGCAGTACTTC.

The sample holds a few counts of this clonotype. The gene calls are TRBV5-1 and TRBJ2-2; possible D gene TRBD1, 6 bases. Germline V gene sequence: CDR1 SGHRS, CDR2 YFSETQ. This CDR3 region has 16 residues. V lost 3 bases and J lost 0, with 12 bases in between. The CDR3 is CASSSSGTPNTGELFF. In DNA form, the CDR3 reads TGCGCCAGCAGCTCTTCCGGGACACCGAACACCGGGGAGCTGTTTTTT.

This clonotype turned up a few times. This chain links TRBV4-3 with TRBJ2-3; 9 nucleotides match TRBD2. CDR1 and CDR2 (germline): LGHNA, YSLEER. The trim removed 0 bases at V and 7 bases at J, leaving 5 bases unmatched. This CDR3 is 15 amino acids long. DNA of the CDR3: TGCGCCAGCAGCCAAGATAGCGGGAGTAAAAATACGCAGTATTTT. It encodes CASSQDSGSKNTQYF.

This chain links TRBV7-9 with TRBJ2-7; no firm D call. Germline-derived CDR1 and CDR2 are SEHNR and FQNEAQ (reference sequence). The CDR3 has 12 residues. Deletions cut 5 bases from V and 6 bases from J, with 11 bases between. CDR3 bases: TGTGCCAGCAGCCGGTCTTCGCCCGAGCAGTACTTC. Its protein is CASSRSSPEQYF.

This chain joins TRBV19 and TRBJ1-5; the D gene is possibly TRBD1 (6 bases). The CDR3 totals 14 residues. CDR1 and CDR2 from the germline V gene are LNHDA and SQIVND (reference sequence). The ends were cut back, 8 bases at V and 7 bases at J, with 18 bases in the middle. In nucleotides, the CDR3 is TGTGCCAGTCGCGTAGGGGGATCGGAACAGCCCCAGCATTTT. This gives the protein CASRVGGSEQPQHF. The full variable domain, completed using reference TRBV19 and TRBJ1-5, is DGGITQSPKYLFRKEGQNVTLSCEQNLNHDAMYWYRQDPGQGLRLIYYSQIVNDFQKGDIAEGYSVSREKKESFPLTVTSAQKNPTAFYLCASRVGGSEQPQHFGDGTRLSIL.

The rearrangement joins TRBV4-2 to TRBJ2-7, with D unclear. Per germline, CDR1 LGHNA and CDR2 YNFKEQ. This CDR3 has 12 residues. Between the trimmed V and J ends, which lost 2 bases and 6 bases, there was a span of 8 bases. CDR3: CASSQIAAEQYF. The CDR3 nucleotides read TGTGCCAGCAGCCAAATAGCAGCCGAGCAGTACTTC.

The chain joins TRBV20-1 to TRBJ1-2, with 8 nucleotides matching TRBD1. The CDR3 is made up of 13 amino acids. The germline gives CDR1 DFQATT, CDR2 SNEGSKA (reference sequence). Trimming cost V 6 bases and J 7 bases; bases outside gene matches: 10. The CDR3 here is CSAQGQGAFGYTF. The CDR3 region has the DNA TGCAGTGCACAGGGGCAGGGGGCCTTTGGCTACACCTTC.

This clonotype has more than one count but fewer than ten. V usage is TRBV20-1 and J usage is TRBJ2-1; D remains unclear. In germline, CDR1 is DFQATT, CDR2 SNEGSKA (reference sequence). The CDR3 has 13 amino acids. Trimming cost V 3 bases and J 3 bases, with 9 bases left between them. The CDR3 DNA sequence: TGCAGTGCTAGGTCCTTGAACTACAATGAGCAGTTCTTC. This codes for CSARSLNYNEQFF.

The chain employs TRBV12-3 or TRBV12-4 and TRBJ1-2; TRBD1 is a possible D gene (5 bases). The ends were cut back, 6 bases at V and 3 bases at J, with 11 bases in the middle. The CDR3 is made up of 13 amino acids. In DNA form, the CDR3 reads TGTGCCAGCAGAAGGCCGGGGGACTATGGCTACACCTTC. As protein: CASRRPGDYGYTF.

The chain links TRBV5-6 to TRBJ2-1; TRBD1 agrees at 11 bases. Germline loops: CDR1 SGHDT, CDR2 YYEEEE. The CDR3 runs to 16 residues. V dropped 0 bases and J dropped 8; count of bases not matched to a gene: 7. The CDR3: CASSLGTGGLMDEQFF. DNA for the CDR3: TGTGCCAGCAGCTTGGGGACAGGGGGCTTAATGGATGAGCAGTTCTTC.

Only a few counts were recorded for this clonotype. The chain uses TRBV29-1 and TRBJ1-2; D is undetermined. Trimming took off 1 base at V and 6 bases at J, with 9 bases between the two ends. CDR1 and CDR2 from the germline V gene are SQVTM and ANQGSEA. This CDR3 region has 12 residues. The CDR3 spells CSVEVTSNGYTF. The CDR3 nucleotides are TGCAGCGTTGAAGTCACTTCGAATGGCTACACCTTC.

The CDR3 DNA sequence: TGTGCCAGCAGTACCGGACCCGCTGAGCAGTACTTC. Protein: CASSTGPAEQYF. The chain recombines TRBV2 with TRBJ2-7; D not certain. V shed 5 bases and J shed 7 bases, with 12 bases lying between them. The CDR3 consists of 12 residues. Germline V lookup: CDR1 SNHLY, CDR2 FYNNEI.

This clonotype came up a few times. The V gene is TRBV18, the J gene TRBJ1-5; the match to TRBD1 covers 7 bases. With 6 bases clipped from V and 0 bases from J, the junction kept 8 bases outside the gene matches. There are 16 residues in the CDR3. Germline V gene lookup returns CDR1 KGHSH and CDR2 LQKENI. The CDR3: CASSLVAGGSNQPQHF. In DNA, the CDR3 is TGTGCCAGCTCCCTAGTGGCAGGGGGTAGCAATCAGCCCCAGCATTTT.

This clonotype was observed a few times. The chain couples TRBV20-1 to TRBJ2-5; D is undetermined. V lost 5 bases and J lost 0, with 7 bases in between. Germline V gene lookup returns CDR1 DFQATT and CDR2 SNEGSKA (reference sequence). CDR3 length: 12 residues. The CDR3 region has the DNA TGCAGTGCTTTGGGTTACCAAGAGACCCAGTACTTC. Residues: CSALGYQETQYF.

A few counts support this clonotype. The chain carries TRBV19 and TRBJ2-3; D is tentatively TRBD1 or TRBD2 (7 bases each). CDR3 length: 17 residues. Germline CDR1 LNHDA, CDR2 SQIVND (reference sequence). V dropped 6 bases and J dropped 2 bases, with 21 bases sitting between them. CDR3 nucleotide sequence: TGTGCCAGTAGCCCTGGAGGAGCGGGACAGATCACAGATACGCAGTATTTT. This gives the protein CASSPGGAGQITDTQYF.